This record covers a single T cell receptor (beta chain). The assay was immunoSEQ multiplex PCR, and TCRdb's table has in-frame clones only and misses some. Of 90,000 or so clones in the sample, approximately 89% are singletons; the top ten hold 0.7% to 1%. The data stem from a study of OX40 agonist ivuxolimab in advanced cancers. V shed 7 bases and J 3 bases; nucleotides not matched to a gene: 14. The CDR3 runs 17 residues. CDR1 is MDHEN and CDR2 is SYDVKM in the germline V gene. The gene calls are TRBV28 and TRBJ2-2, with 7 bases aligning to TRBD2. The clonotype was recovered from an adult with an advanced solid tumor such as melanoma, head and neck, liver or kidney cancer. Sequenced material: CD4+ or CD8+ T cells sorted from blood, taken in a trial of the OX40 agonist ivuxolimab. The CDR3 bases are TGTGCCAGCACCAGCCGGGGAGCGGGATCTCACACCGGGGAGCTGTTTTTT. It yields the protein CASTSRGAGSHTGELFF.